The clone carrying this T cell receptor (beta chain) was seen more than once but under ten times. Antigen: not known. Each CDR3 protein is one row after TCRdb ran MiXCR on the 5' RACE reads. The data hold more than 300,000 distinct CDR3 sequences, with 9.5% to 13% observed a single time. This entry is derived from a study of CD8 T cells in ankylosing spondylitis. Study-level findings and limits: According to the report, clones linked to the disease were significantly enriched in matched synovial fluid samples taken from ankylosing spondylitis patients. Seven to nine highly homologous variants formed a TCR beta motif that appeared characteristic of ankylosing spondylitis blood.

Germline values: CDR1 SEHNR, CDR2 FQNEAQ (reference sequence). The V and J ends lost 1 base and 4 bases, in that order; junction bases with no gene match: 8. The CDR3 extends over 16 amino acids. The sample was blood, either unsorted or a sorted T cell fraction (not recorded which). This TCR derives from a female donor with ankylosing spondylitis or in good health (not recorded which). This chain links TRBV7-9 with TRBJ2-3; 7 bases line up with TRBD2. The CDR3 coding sequence is TGTGCCAGCAGCTTAGACATGGGCGGGAGCTCAGATACGCAGTATTTT. It encodes CASSLDMGGSSDTQYF.